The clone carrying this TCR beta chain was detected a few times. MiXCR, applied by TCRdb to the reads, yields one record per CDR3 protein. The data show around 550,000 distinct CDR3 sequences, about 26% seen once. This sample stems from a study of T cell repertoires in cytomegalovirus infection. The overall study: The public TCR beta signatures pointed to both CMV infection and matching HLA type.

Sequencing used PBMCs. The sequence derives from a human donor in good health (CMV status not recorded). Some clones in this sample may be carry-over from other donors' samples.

The CDR3 here is CASSPRDSYSGNTIYF. CDR3 nucleotides: TGTGCCAGCAGCCCGAGGGACAGCTACTCTGGAAACACCATATATTTT. The rearrangement uses TRBV7-8 and TRBJ1-3; TRBD1 aligns across 7 bases. This CDR3 region has 16 residues. Germline V gene data show CDR1 as SGHVS and CDR2 as FQNEAQ. The V gene end was trimmed by 5 bases and the J gene end by 0 bases; junction bases not matched to a gene: 7.